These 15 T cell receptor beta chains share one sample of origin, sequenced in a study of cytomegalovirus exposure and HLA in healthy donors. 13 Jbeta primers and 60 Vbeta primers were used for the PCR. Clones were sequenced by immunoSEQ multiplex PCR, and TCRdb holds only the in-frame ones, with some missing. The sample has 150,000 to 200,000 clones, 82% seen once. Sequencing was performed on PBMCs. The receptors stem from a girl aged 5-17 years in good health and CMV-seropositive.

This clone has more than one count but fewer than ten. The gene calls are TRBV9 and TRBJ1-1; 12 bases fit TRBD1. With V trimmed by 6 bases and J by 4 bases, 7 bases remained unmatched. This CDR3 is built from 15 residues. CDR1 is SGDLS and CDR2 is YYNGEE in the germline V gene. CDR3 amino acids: CASTWGQGAGTEAFF. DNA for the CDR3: TGTGCCAGCACCTGGGGACAGGGGGCTGGCACTGAAGCTTTCTTT.

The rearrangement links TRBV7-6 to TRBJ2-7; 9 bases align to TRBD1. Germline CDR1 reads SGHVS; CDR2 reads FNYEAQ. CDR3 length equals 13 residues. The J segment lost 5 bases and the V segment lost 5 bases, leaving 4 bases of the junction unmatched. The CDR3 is CASSTGQGHEQYF. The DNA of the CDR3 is TGTGCCAGCAGCACGGGACAGGGCCACGAGCAGTACTTC.

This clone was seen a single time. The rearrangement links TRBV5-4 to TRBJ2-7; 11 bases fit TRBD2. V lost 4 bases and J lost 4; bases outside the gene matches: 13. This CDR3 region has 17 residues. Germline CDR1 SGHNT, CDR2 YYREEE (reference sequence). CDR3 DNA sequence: TGTGCCAGCAGCCCCACTAGCGGGAGCCCCAGGTGGTACGAGCAGTACTTC. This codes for CASSPTSGSPRWYEQYF.

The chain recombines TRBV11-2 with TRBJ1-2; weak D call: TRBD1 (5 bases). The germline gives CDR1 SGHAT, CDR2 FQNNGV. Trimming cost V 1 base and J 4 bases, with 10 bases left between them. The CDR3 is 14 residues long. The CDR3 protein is CASSLGGDPYGYTF. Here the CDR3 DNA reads TGTGCCAGCAGCTTAGGGGGGGACCCCTATGGCTACACCTTC.

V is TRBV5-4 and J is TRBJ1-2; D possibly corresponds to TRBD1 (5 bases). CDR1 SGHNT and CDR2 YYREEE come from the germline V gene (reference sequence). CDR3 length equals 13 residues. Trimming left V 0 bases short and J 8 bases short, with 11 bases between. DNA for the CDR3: TGTGCCAGCAGCTTGGACAGGCTTGGAGGCTACACCTTC. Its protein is CASSLDRLGGYTF.

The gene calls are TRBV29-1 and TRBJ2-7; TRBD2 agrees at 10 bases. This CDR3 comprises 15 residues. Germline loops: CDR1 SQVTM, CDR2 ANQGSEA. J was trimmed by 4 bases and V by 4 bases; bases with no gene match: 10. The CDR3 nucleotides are TGCAGCGTTGGGGGGCTAGCGGGGGCGAGGTACGAGCAGTACTTC. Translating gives CSVGGLAGARYEQYF.

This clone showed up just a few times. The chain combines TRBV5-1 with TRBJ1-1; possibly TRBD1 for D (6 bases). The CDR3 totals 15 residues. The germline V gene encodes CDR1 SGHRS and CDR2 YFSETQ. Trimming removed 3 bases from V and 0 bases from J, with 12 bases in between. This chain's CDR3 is CASSYGQRMNTEAFF. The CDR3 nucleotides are TGCGCCAGCAGCTATGGACAGCGGATGAACACTGAAGCTTTCTTT.

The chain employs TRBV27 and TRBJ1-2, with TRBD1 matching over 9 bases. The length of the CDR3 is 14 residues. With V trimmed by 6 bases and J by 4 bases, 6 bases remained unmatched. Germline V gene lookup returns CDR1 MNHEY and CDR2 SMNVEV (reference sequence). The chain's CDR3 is CASSPGTGRYGYTF. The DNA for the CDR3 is TGTGCCAGCAGCCCGGGGACAGGGCGCTATGGCTACACCTTC.

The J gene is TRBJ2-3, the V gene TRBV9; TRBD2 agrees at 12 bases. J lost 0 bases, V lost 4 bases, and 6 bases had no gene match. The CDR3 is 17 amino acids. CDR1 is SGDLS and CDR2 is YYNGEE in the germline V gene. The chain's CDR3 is CASSIPSGGASTDTQYF. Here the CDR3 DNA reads TGTGCCAGCAGCATCCCTAGCGGGGGGGCTAGCACAGATACGCAGTATTTT. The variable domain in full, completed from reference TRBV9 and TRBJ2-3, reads DSGVTQTPKHLITATGQRVTLRCSPRSGDLSVYWYQQSLDQGLQFLIQYYNGEERAKGNILERFSAQQFPDLHSELNLSSLELGDSALYFCASSIPSGGASTDTQYFGPGTRLTVL.

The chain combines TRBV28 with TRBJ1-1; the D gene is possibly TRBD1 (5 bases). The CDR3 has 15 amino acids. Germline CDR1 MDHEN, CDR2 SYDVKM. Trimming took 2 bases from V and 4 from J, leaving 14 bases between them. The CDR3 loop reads CASSLRAGRGTEAFF. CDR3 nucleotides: TGTGCCAGCAGTTTAAGGGCAGGGCGGGGCACTGAAGCTTTCTTT.

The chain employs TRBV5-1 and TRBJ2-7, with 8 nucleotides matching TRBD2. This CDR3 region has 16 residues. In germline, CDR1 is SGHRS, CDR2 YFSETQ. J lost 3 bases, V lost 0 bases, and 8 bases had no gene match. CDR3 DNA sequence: TGCGCCAGCAGCTTGGCGGGGGGGGAGTGGGTCTACGAGCAGTACTTC. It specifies CASSLAGGEWVYEQYF.

CDR3 sequence reads: CASSFLTSGAAVNEQFF. The CDR3, as DNA: TGTGCCAGCAGTTTTTTGACTAGCGGAGCCGCCGTCAATGAGCAGTTCTTC. This chain uses TRBV28 with TRBJ2-1, with 9 bases fitting TRBD2. CDR3 length: 17 residues. The ends lost 3 bases at V and 6 bases at J; junction bases unmatched: 12. The germline CDR1 and CDR2 sequences are MDHEN and SYDVKM. Looking up the rest from reference TRBV28 and TRBJ2-1 gives the full variable domain: DVKVTQSSRYLVKRTGEKVFLECVQDMDHENMFWYRQDPGLGLRLIYFSYDVKMKEKGDIPEGYSVSREKKERFSLILESASTNQTSMYLCASSFLTSGAAVNEQFFGPGTRLTVL.

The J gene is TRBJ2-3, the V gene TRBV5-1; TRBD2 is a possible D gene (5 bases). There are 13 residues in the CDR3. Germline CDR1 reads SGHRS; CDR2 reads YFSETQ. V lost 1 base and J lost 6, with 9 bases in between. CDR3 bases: TGCGCCAGCAGCTTGCACGGCGGGGATACGCAGTATTTT. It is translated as CASSLHGGDTQYF. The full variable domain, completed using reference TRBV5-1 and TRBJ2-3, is KAGVTQTPRYLIKTRGQQVTLSCSPISGHRSVSWYQQTPGQGLQFLFEYFSETQRNKGNFPGRFSGRQFSNSRSEMNVSTLELGDSALYLCASSLHGGDTQYFGPGTRLTVL.

In DNA form, the CDR3 reads TGTGCCAGCAGTTTACTGGGGGCGCAACAGCCCCAGCATTTT. As protein: CASSLLGAQQPQHF. The chain joins TRBV27 to TRBJ1-5; TRBD1 might be the D (6 bases). V shed 2 bases and J shed 7 bases, with 12 bases lying between them. Germline values: CDR1 MNHEY, CDR2 SMNVEV (reference sequence). This CDR3 has 14 amino acids.

CDR3 nucleotide sequence: TGTGCCAGCAGCGAGAGGACTAGCGGCTTCACGGATACGCAGTATTTT. It translates to CASSERTSGFTDTQYF. This chain joins TRBV7-8 and TRBJ2-3; 10 nucleotides match TRBD2. With V trimmed by 5 bases and J by 6 bases, 11 bases remained unmatched. Germline CDR1 reads SGHVS; CDR2 reads FQNEAQ. CDR3 length: 16 residues. The full variable domain, its missing parts supplied by reference TRBV7-8 and TRBJ2-3, is GAGVSQSPRYKVAKRGQDVALRCDPISGHVSLFWYQQALGQGPEFLTYFQNEAQLDKSGLPSDRFFAERPEGSVSTLKIQRTQQEDSAVYLCASSERTSGFTDTQYFGPGTRLTVL.